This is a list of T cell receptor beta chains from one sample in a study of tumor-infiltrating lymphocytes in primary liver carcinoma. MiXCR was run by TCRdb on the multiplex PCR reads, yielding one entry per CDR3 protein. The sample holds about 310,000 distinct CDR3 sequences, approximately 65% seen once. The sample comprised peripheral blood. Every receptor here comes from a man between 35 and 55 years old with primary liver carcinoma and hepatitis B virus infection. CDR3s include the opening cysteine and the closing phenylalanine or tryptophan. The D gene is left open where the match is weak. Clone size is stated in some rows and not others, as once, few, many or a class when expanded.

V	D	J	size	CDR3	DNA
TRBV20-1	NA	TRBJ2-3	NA	CSARGDAGFYADTQYF	TGCAGTGCTAGAGGGGACGCTGGGTTTTATGCAGATACGCAGTATTTT
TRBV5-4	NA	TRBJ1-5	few	CASSPGLGQPQHF	TGTGCCAGCAGTCCTGGACTCGGGCAGCCCCAGCATTTT
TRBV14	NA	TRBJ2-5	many	CASSQVASLGETQYF	TGTGCCAGCAGCCAAGTGGCGTCCCTGGGGGAGACCCAGTACTTC
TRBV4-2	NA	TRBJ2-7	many	CASSQSREGFSYEQYF	TGTGCCAGCAGCCAATCCCGGGAAGGATTTAGTTACGAGCAGTACTTC
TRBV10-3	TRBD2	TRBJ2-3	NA	CAIRHTSGASTDTQYF	TGTGCCATCAGGCACACTAGCGGGGCTAGCACAGATACGCAGTATTTT
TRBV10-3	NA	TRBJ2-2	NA	CVISSRMTSPNTGELFF	TGTGTCATCAGTTCGAGAATGACTAGTCCCAACACCGGGGAGCTGTTCTTT
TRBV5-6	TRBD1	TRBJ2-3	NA	CASSYRTGGPDMQYF	TGTGCCAGCAGCTACAGGACAGGGGGCCCAGATATGCAGTATTTT
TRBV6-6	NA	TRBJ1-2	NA	CACSGRQETNYGYTF	TGTGCCTGCAGTGGCAGACAGGAGACTAACTATGGCTACACCTTC
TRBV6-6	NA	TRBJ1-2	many	CASSPSINYGYTF	TGTGCCAGCAGTCCCTCGATTAACTATGGCTACACCTTC
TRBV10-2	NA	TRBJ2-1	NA	CASSESPRQYNEQFF	TGCGCCAGCAGTGAGTCTCCGAGACAGTACAATGAGCAGTTCTTC
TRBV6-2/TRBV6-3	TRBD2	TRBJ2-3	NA	CASSAGTRSPQYF	TGTGCCAGTTCCGCTGGGACTAGATCCCCGCAGTATTTT
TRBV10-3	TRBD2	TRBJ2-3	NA	CAIRPHTMITSESTDTQYF	TGTGCCATCAGACCTCACACCATGATAACTAGCGAGAGTACAGATACGCAGTATTTT
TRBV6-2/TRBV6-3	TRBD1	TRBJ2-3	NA	CASSYSRDRTWSESIFLYF	TGTGCCAGCAGTTACTCAAGGGACAGGACGTGGTCGGAATCGATTTTTCTGTATTTT
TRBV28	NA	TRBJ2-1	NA	CASSHYPGEQFF	TGTGCCAGCAGCCACTACCCAGGGGAGCAGTTCTTC
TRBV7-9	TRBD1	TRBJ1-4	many	CASSSGGGKLFF	TGTGCCAGCAGCTCAGGGGGAGGAAAACTGTTTTTT
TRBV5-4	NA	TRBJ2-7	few	CASSQGIAYGQYF	TGTGCCAGCAGCCAGGGCATAGCCTACGGCCAGTACTTC
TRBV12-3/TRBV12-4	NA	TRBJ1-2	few	CASSKTGLLYGYTF	TGTGCCAGCAGTAAAACAGGGTTGCTATATGGCTACACCTTC
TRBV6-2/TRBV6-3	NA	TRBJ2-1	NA	CASARDGPDNEQFF	TGTGCCAGCGCCCGAGACGGACCAGACAATGAGCAGTTCTTC
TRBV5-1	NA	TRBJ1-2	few	CASSLGRAFGYGYTF	TGCGCCAGCAGCTTGGGAAGAGCATTCGGCTATGGCTACACCTTC
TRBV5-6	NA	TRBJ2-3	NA	CASSLYGGWGGSTDTQYF	TGTGCCAGCAGCCTGTACGGGGGGTGGGGGGGCAGCACAGATACGCAGTATTTT
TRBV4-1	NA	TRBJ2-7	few	CASSQVVALYEQYF	TGCGCCAGCAGCCAAGTGGTGGCACTCTACGAGCAGTACTTC
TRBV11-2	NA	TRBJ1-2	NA	CVSSLVTGGDGYTF	TGTGTCAGCAGTTTAGTGACGGGGGGCGACGGCTACACTTTC
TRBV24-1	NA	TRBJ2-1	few	CATSAGQIYNEQFF	TGTGCCACCAGCGCGGGACAGATTTACAATGAGCAGTTCTTC
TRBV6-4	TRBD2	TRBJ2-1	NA	CASSKTSGKLDERFF	TGTGCCAGCAGTAAGACTAGCGGGAAGCTCGATGAGCGGTTCTTC
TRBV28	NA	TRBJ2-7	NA	CARSSPREQYF	TGTGCTAGAAGTTCCCCCCGCGAGCAGTACTTC
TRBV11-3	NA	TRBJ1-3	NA	CASSLYGAGNTIYF	TGTGCCAGCAGCTTATACGGGGCTGGAAACACCATATATTTT
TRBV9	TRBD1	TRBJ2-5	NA	CASSPTGETHYF	TGTGCCAGCAGCCCCACAGGGGAGACCCATTACTTC
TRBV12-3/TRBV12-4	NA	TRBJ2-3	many	CASSRDLTDTQYF	TGTGCCAGCAGTCGGGACCTCACAGATACGCAGTATTTT
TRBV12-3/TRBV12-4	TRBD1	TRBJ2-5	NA	CVSKEGAGETQYF	TGTGTCAGCAAAGAGGGGGCCGGGGAGACCCAGTACTTC
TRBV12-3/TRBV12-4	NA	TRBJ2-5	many	CASSRIQRPPETQYF	TGTGCCAGCAGTAGAATACAGAGACCACCCGAGACCCAGTACTTC
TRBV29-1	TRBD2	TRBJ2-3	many	CSAELAGVDTQYF	TGCAGCGCCGAACTAGCGGGAGTAGATACGCAGTATTTT
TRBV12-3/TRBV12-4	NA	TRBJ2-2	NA	CASSFVSTAGRIGELFF	TGTGCCAGCAGTTTCGTCTCCACTGCAGGGAGGATCGGGGAGCTGTTTTTT
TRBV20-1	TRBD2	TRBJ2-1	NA	CSVTSGSLFNEQFF	TGCAGTGTGACTAGCGGGAGTCTCTTCAATGAGCAGTTCTTC
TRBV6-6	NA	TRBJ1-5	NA	CASSYPRQAGNQPQHF	TGTGCCAGTAGTTACCCCCGACAGGCCGGCAATCAGCCCCAGCATTTT
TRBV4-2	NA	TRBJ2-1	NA	CVSSQPVADISYNEQFF	TGTGTCAGCAGCCAACCCGTAGCGGACATCTCCTACAATGAGCAGTTCTTC
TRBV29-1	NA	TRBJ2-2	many	CSVERGGTGELFF	TGCAGCGTTGAAAGGGGCGGGACCGGGGAGCTGTTTTTT
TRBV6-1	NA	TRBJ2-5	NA	CASSRSWSLQETQYF	TGTGCCAGCAGTCGCTCGTGGAGCCTCCAAGAGACCCAGTACTTC
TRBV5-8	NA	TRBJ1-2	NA	CASSLDKNYGYTF	TGTGCCAGCAGCTTGGACAAAAACTATGGCTACACCTTC
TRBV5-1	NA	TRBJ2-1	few	CASSGGTINEQFF	TGCGCCAGCAGCGGTGGGACCATTAATGAGCAGTTCTTC
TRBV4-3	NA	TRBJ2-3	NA	CASSQPDTQYF	TGCGCCAGCAGCCAACCAGATACGCAGTATTTT
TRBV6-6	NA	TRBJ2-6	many	CASSLASGANVLTF	TGTGCCAGCAGTCTGGCATCTGGGGCCAACGTCCTGACTTTC
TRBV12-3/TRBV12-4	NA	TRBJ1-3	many	CASSFRLMRSGNTIYF	TGTGCCAGCAGTTTCCGACTGATGAGGTCTGGAAACACCATATATTTT
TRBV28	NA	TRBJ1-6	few	CASTREGDSPLHF	TGTGCCAGCACCCGGGAGGGGGATTCACCCCTCCACTTT
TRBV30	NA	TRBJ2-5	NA	CAWSVRGAEAQYF	TGTGCCTGGAGTGTACGAGGGGCGGAGGCCCAGTACTTC
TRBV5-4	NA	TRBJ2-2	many	CASSLDPGGANTGELFF	TGTGCCAGCAGCTTGGACCCTGGCGGGGCGAACACCGGGGAGCTGTTTTTT
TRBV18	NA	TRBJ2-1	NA	CASTPDSFRGGEQFF	TGTGCCAGCACTCCGGATTCGTTCAGGGGAGGTGAGCAGTTCTTC
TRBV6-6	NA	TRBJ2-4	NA	CVSSYSAEGRNIHYF	TGTGTCAGCAGTTACTCAGCGGAGGGGAGAAACATTCACTACTTC
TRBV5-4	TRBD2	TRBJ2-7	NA	CATSVEAGVVNEQYF	TGTGCCACCAGCGTAGAAGCGGGAGTAGTCAACGAGCAGTACTTC
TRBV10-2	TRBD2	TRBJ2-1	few	CASSGPAGGSYNEQFF	TGCGCCAGCAGTGGTCCAGCGGGAGGCTCCTACAATGAGCAGTTCTTC